This T cell receptor (beta chain) was sequenced for a study of blood T cell repertoires in COVID-19. The method was immunoSEQ multiplex PCR; TCRdb's version includes in-frame clones alone and lacks a portion of them. The sample lists around 440,000 clones; about 91% were seen once. Germline V gives CDR1 MNHEY, CDR2 SVGAGI. Trimming cost V 7 bases and J 4 bases, with 16 bases left between them. The CDR3 contains 14 residues. Seattle patient enrollment occurred during active infection, with longitudinal follow-up thereafter. This chain joins TRBV6-5 and TRBJ1-1; TRBD1 is a possible D gene (5 bases). Sequencing input: peripheral blood. The TCR originated in a woman between 45 and 65 years old with COVID-19, enrolled during active disease. CDR3 DNA: TGTGCCAGCACCATGACGGGGGGTTCCACTGAAGCTTTCTTT. This sequence encodes CASTMTGGSTEAFF.